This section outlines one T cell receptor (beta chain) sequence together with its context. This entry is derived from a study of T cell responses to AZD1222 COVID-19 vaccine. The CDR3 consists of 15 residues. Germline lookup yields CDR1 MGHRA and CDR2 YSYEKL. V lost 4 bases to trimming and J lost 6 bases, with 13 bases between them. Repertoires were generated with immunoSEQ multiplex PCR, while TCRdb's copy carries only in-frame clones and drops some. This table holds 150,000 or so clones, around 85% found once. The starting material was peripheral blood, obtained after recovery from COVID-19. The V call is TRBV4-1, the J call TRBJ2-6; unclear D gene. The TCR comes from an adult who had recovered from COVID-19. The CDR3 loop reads CASSLLFQTANVLTF. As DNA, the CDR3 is TGCGCCAGCAGCCTCCTCTTTCAGACGGCCAACGTCCTGACTTTC.